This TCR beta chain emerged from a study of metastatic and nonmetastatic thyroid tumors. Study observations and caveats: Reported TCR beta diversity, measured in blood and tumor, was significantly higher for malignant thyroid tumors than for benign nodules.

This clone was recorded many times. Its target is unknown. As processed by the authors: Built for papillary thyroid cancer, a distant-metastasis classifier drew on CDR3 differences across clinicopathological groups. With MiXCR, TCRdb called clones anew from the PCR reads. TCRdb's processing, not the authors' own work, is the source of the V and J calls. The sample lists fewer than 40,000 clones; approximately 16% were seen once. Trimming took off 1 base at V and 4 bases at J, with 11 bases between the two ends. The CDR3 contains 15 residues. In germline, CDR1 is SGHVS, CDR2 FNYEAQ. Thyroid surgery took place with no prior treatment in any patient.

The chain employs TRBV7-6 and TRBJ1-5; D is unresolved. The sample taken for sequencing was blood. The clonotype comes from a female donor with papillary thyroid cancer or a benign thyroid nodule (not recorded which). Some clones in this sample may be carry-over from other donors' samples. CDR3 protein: CASSLDLGFNQPQHF. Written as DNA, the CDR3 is TGTGCCAGCAGCTTAGACCTAGGATTTAATCAGCCCCAGCATTTT.